This T cell receptor (beta chain) was identified in a study of beta chain features in type 1 diabetes. The wider study: Comparable age, gender and cell yields were observed in patients relative to healthy donors. Points from the study as a whole: Insertions at VDJ junctions were less frequent in type 1 diabetes patients. These patients also deleted more nucleotides at the same junctions.

TCRB transcripts that were expressed got sequenced, as all of the isolated RNA had been reverse transcribed. The assay was immunoSEQ multiplex PCR, and TCRdb's table has in-frame clones only and misses some. The sample holds about 230,000 clones, 9.6% seen once. Averaging approximately 0.11 L, one heparinised blood draw was given by each donor. There are 14 residues in the CDR3. V gave up 1 base and J gave up 6 bases, with 12 bases separating them. The germline gives CDR1 SGDLS, CDR2 YYNGEE. This clone has a handful of counts. Its antigen is currently unknown. This receptor was taken from a woman aged 18-35 years in good health. The specimen was naive CD4+ T cells from blood. V and J are TRBV9 and TRBJ2-3; D not certain. This chain's CDR3 is CASSVSWSSDTQYF. CDR3 nucleotides: TGTGCCAGCAGCGTATCATGGAGCTCCGATACGCAGTATTTT.